The 18 T cell receptor beta chains below come from one sample, sequenced in a study of cytomegalovirus exposure and HLA in healthy donors. Both 60 Vbeta primers and 13 Jbeta primers went into the PCR. Generated by immunoSEQ multiplex PCR, the TCRdb table keeps only in-frame clones and is missing some. The top ten clones hold less than 2% of a sample with about 150,000 clones, 60% to 80% of them seen once. Material for sequencing was PBMCs. The receptors here all came from a woman in her 30s in good health and CMV-seronegative.

This chain joins TRBV11-2 and TRBJ2-1; D remains unclear. This CDR3 has 12 residues. CDR1 is SGHAT and CDR2 is FQNNGV in the germline V gene. Trimming shortened V by 3 bases and J by 4 bases, and 4 bases separated the two germline ends. The CDR3 region is CASSFVYNEQFF. The CDR3 nucleotides are TGTGCCAGCAGCTTCGTTTACAATGAGCAGTTCTTC.

The chain employs TRBV6-1 and TRBJ1-5; no firm D call. V lost 6 bases to trimming and J lost 2 bases, with 14 bases between them. This CDR3 region has 15 residues. The germline V gene has CDR1 MNHNS and CDR2 SASEGT. The CDR3 here is CASRLEEVGNQPQHF. CDR3 coding DNA: TGTGCCAGCAGACTTGAGGAGGTCGGCAATCAGCCCCAGCATTTT.

The V gene is TRBV2, the J gene TRBJ2-5; 9 bases align to TRBD2. The CDR3 extends over 15 amino acids. Germline CDR1 is SNHLY and CDR2 is FYNNEI. With 8 bases clipped from V and 5 bases from J, the junction kept 12 bases outside the gene matches. CDR3 in amino acids: CASVPLAGSFETQYF. CDR3 DNA sequence: TGTGCCAGCGTGCCGCTAGCGGGATCCTTCGAGACCCAGTACTTC.

This rearrangement joins TRBV7-2 to TRBJ2-2, with 7 positions matching TRBD1. CDR3 length equals 16 residues. Germline CDR1 and CDR2: SGHTA and FQGNSA. Trimming cost V 5 bases and J 2 bases; bases outside gene matches: 8. CDR3 nucleotides: TGTGCCAGCAGCCCCAAGACAGGGACCAACACCGGGGAGCTGTTTTTT. It is translated as CASSPKTGTNTGELFF.

The rearrangement joins TRBV23-1 to TRBJ2-1; tentatively, D is TRBD2 (6 bases). TRBV23-1 is flagged as an ORF with uncertain function. The length of the CDR3 is 15 residues. V was cut by 9 bases and J by 0 bases, with 15 bases left in between. This chain's CDR3 is CASPRGASSYNEQFF. In nucleotides, the CDR3 is TGCGCCAGTCCGCGGGGAGCAAGCTCCTACAATGAGCAGTTCTTC.

This rearrangement joins TRBV15 to TRBJ1-1, with D possibly TRBD1 on 6 matching bases. CDR1 LNHNV and CDR2 YYDKDF come from the germline V gene (reference sequence). Trimming shortened V by 5 bases and J by 5 bases, and 12 bases separated the two germline ends. The CDR3 has 13 residues. CDR3 nucleotides: TGTGCCACCAGCGGGGGCCCGAGAACTGAAGCTTTCTTT. Translating it yields CATSGGPRTEAFF.

The genes are TRBV6-4 and TRBJ2-3, with D possibly being TRBD2 (7 bases). The CDR3 is 14 residues long. The V gene lost 2 bases and the J gene lost 2 bases, with 8 bases spanning the gap. From germline, CDR1 is MRHNA and CDR2 SNTAGT. The CDR3 bases are TGTGCCAGCAGTGACGGGGGGGCCACAGATACGCAGTATTTT. Residues: CASSDGGATDTQYF.

Concerning this clone itself: A junction end diverges from the germline sequence, so it may reflect a read error. The chain combines TRBV18 with TRBJ2-3; possible D gene TRBD2, 6 bases. CDR3 size: 14 residues. Germline V CDR1 and CDR2: KGHSH, LQKENI. CDR3 nucleotide sequence: TGTGCCAGCTCACCACAGGAGGGGACGTCCGAGGAGCTTTTT. Translating gives CASSPQEGTSEELF.

The genes are TRBV2 and TRBJ2-5; 8 positions agree with TRBD2. V shed 2 bases, J shed 4 bases, and the junction held 6 bases outside the gene matches. Looked up from germline, CDR1 is SNHLY and CDR2 is FYNNEI. CDR3 length: 15 residues. CDR3: CASSEMRGERETQYF. In nucleotides, the CDR3 is TGTGCCAGCAGTGAAATGCGGGGGGAGCGAGAGACCCAGTACTTC. Full variable domain (rest looked up from reference TRBV2 and TRBJ2-5): EPEVTQTPSHQVTQMGQEVILRCVPISNHLYFYWYRQILGQKVEFLVSFYNNEISEKSEIFDDQFSVERPDGSNFTLKIRSTKLEDSAMYFCASSEMRGERETQYFGPGTRLLVL.

This chain links TRBV6-5 with TRBJ2-5, with 7 bases fitting TRBD1. Germline trimming cut 6 bases from V and 5 bases from J; bases unmatched to any gene: 3. Germline CDR1 is MNHEY and CDR2 is SVGAGI. This CDR3 has 12 amino acids. CDR3 DNA sequence: TGTGCCAGCAGGAAACAGGGGGAGACCCAGTACTTC. As protein: CASRKQGETQYF.

The chain links TRBV6-5 to TRBJ1-2; TRBD1 matches at 9 bases. Losses at the gene ends were 9 bases for V and 4 bases for J; bases not matched to a gene: 3. Germline-derived CDR1 and CDR2 are MNHEY and SVGAGI. CDR3 length: 12 amino acids. This CDR3 is CASSTGGYGYTF. The CDR3 nucleotides read TGTGCCAGTTCGACAGGGGGCTATGGCTACACCTTC.

The V gene is TRBV11-2, the J gene TRBJ2-2; TRBD2 matches at 10 bases. CDR3 length equals 18 residues. Unmatched junction bases numbered 11, after V lost 3 bases and J lost 4 bases. Germline values: CDR1 SGHAT, CDR2 FQNNGV. The CDR3 sequence is CASSLFPERGGFTGELFF. For the CDR3, the DNA is TGTGCCAGCAGCTTGTTTCCAGAGCGGGGGGGCTTCACCGGGGAGCTGTTTTTT.

This clone appeared a few times. This chain connects TRBV6-1 to TRBJ1-1; TRBD1 matches 7 bases. Trimming at V came to 7 bases and at J to 7 bases, leaving 15 bases not matched to a gene. Per the germline V gene, CDR1 is MNHNS and CDR2 is SASEGT. The CDR3 spans 15 residues. Here the CDR3 DNA reads TGTGCCAGCATGAGCCGGGACAGCAAAGTCAGTGAAGCTTTCTTT. Its protein product is CASMSRDSKVSEAFF.

V usage is TRBV13 and J usage is TRBJ1-1; 7 bases match TRBD1. Germline trimming cut 5 bases from V and 8 bases from J; bases unmatched to any gene: 5. Per the germline V gene, CDR1 is PRHDT and CDR2 is FYEKMQ (reference sequence). This CDR3 is 12 amino acids long. CDR3 in amino acids: CASSATGYEAFF. CDR3 in DNA: TGTGCCAGCAGCGCGACAGGGTACGAAGCTTTCTTT.

V and J are TRBV19 and TRBJ1-1, with 7 bases aligning to TRBD1. There are 15 residues in the CDR3. V was pared by 2 bases and J by 4 bases, with 7 bases of the junction left unmatched. Germline assignment: CDR1 LNHDA and CDR2 SQIVND (reference sequence). The CDR3, as DNA: TGTGCCAGTAGTATATCCAACAGGGGTGGCACTGAAGCTTTCTTT. Translating it yields CASSISNRGGTEAFF.

This rearrangement joins TRBV4-1 to TRBJ1-1; TRBD1 matches 9 bases. V trimming: 4 bases; J trimming: 1 base; junction bases outside the gene matches: 13. CDR1 and CDR2 (germline): MGHRA, YSYEKL. The CDR3 has 18 residues. CDR3 coding DNA: TGCGCCAGCAGCCCGGGAGGGACAGGGAAGGTTTGGAACACTGAAGCTTTCTTT. This sequence encodes CASSPGGTGKVWNTEAFF.

The chain carries TRBV10-3 and TRBJ2-5; TRBD1 matches 7 bases. Per the germline V gene, CDR1 is ENHRY and CDR2 is SYGVKD. With 5 bases clipped from V and 2 bases from J, the junction kept 8 bases outside the gene matches. The CDR3 spans 15 residues. CDR3 bases: TGTGCCATCAGTTCGACCGGGACAGCGCAAGAGACCCAGTACTTC. This encodes CAISSTGTAQETQYF.

This chain joins TRBV27 and TRBJ1-2, with a possible D match to TRBD1 (5 bases). Trimming took off 3 bases at V and 4 bases at J, with 9 bases between the two ends. The CDR3 covers 13 residues. The germline V gene encodes CDR1 MNHEY and CDR2 SMNVEV (reference sequence). This CDR3 reads CASSFPGGYGYTF. DNA for the CDR3: TGTGCCAGCAGTTTCCCCGGGGGCTATGGCTACACCTTC.